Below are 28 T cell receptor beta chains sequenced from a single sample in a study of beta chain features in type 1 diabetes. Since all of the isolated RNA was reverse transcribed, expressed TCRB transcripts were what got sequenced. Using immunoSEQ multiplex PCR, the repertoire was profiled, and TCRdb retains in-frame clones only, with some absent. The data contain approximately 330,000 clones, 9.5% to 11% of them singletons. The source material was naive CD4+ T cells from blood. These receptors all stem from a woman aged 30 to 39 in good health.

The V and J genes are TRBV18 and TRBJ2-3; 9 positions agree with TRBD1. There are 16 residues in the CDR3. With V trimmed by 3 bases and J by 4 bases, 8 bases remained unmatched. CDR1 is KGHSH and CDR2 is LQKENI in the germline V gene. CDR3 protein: CASSPSKRDRADTQYF. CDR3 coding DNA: TGTGCCAGCTCACCCTCGAAAAGGGACAGGGCAGATACGCAGTATTTT. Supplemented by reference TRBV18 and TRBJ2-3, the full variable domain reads NAGVMQNPRHLVRRRGQEARLRCSPMKGHSHVYWYRQLPEEGLKFMVYLQKENIIDESGMPKERFSAEFPKEGPSILRIQQVVRGDSAAYFCASSPSKRDRADTQYFGPGTRLTVL.

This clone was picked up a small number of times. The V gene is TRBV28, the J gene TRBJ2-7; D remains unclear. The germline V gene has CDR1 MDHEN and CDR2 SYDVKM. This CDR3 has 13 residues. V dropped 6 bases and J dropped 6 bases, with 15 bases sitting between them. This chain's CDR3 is CASRWIGSGEQYF. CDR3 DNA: TGTGCCAGCAGGTGGATTGGGTCGGGCGAGCAGTACTTC. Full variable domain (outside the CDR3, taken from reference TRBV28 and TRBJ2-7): DVKVTQSSRYLVKRTGEKVFLECVQDMDHENMFWYRQDPGLGLRLIYFSYDVKMKEKGDIPEGYSVSREKKERFSLILESASTNQTSMYLCASRWIGSGEQYFGPGTRLTVT.

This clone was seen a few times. The CDR3 here is CASSLSLAGFQETQYF. In DNA, the CDR3 is TGTGCCAGCAGCTTGTCACTAGCCGGATTCCAAGAGACCCAGTACTTC. The V gene is TRBV5-4, the J gene TRBJ2-5, with D possibly matching TRBD2 (6 bases). Trimming cost V 1 base and J 1 base, with 14 bases left between them. The germline V gene has CDR1 SGHNT and CDR2 YYREEE (reference sequence). This CDR3 comprises 16 residues.

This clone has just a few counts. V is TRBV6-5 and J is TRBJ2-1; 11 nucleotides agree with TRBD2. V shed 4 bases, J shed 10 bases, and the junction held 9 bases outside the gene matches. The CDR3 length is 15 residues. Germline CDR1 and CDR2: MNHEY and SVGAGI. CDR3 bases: TGTGCCAGCAGTTCCGGGACTAGCGGTCCCCGGGAGCAGTTCTTC. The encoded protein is CASSSGTSGPREQFF.

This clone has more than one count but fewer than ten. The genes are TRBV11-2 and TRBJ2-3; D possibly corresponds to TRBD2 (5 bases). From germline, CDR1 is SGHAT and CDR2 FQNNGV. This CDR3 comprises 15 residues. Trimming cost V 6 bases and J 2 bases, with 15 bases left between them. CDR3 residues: CASRPKNDYTDTQYF. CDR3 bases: TGTGCCAGCAGGCCGAAAAACGACTACACAGATACGCAGTATTTT.

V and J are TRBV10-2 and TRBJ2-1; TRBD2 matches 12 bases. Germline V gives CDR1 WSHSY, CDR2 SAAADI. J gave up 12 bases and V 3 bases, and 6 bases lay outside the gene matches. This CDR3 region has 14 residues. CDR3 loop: CASSDETSGSRQFF. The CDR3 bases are TGCGCCAGCAGTGACGAGACTAGCGGGAGTCGGCAGTTCTTC.

CDR3 DNA sequence: TGCAGCGTTGAAGGCAGGCAGCTCACCTACACCTTC. It translates to CSVEGRQLTYTF. The genes are TRBV29-1 and TRBJ1-2; D ambiguous. The germline V gene encodes CDR1 SQVTM and CDR2 ANQGSEA. The CDR3 has 12 residues. Trimming pared 1 base from V and 10 bases from J, leaving 13 bases between.

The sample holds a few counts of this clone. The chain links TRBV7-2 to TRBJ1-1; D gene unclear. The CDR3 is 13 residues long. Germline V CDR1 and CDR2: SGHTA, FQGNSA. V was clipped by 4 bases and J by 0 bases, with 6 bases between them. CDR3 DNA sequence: TGTGCCAGCAGCTCCCAGATGAACACTGAAGCTTTCTTT. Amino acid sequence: CASSSQMNTEAFF.

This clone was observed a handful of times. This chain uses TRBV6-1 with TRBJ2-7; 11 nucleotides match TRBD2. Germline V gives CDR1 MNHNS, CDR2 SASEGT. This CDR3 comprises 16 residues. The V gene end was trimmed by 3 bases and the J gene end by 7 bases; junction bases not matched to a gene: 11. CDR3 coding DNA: TGTGCCAGCAGTGAGTTTAGCGGGAGGGCCGGAGGGGAGCAGTACTTC. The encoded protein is CASSEFSGRAGGEQYF.

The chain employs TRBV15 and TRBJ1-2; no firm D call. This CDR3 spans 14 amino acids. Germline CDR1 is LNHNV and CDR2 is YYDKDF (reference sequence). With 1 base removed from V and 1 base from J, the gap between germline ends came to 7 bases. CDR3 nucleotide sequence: TGTGCCACCAGCAGAGGTGACAATAACTATGGCTACACCTTC. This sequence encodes CATSRGDNNYGYTF.

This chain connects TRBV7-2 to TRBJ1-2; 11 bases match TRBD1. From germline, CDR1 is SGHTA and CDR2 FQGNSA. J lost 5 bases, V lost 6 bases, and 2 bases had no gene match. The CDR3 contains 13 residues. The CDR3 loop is CASRGTGGYGYTF. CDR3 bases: TGTGCCAGCAGGGGGACAGGGGGATATGGCTACACCTTC. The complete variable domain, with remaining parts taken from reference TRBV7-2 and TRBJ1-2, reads GAGVSQSPSNKVTEKGKDVELRCDPISGHTALYWYRQSLGQGLEFLIYFQGNSAPDKSGLPSDRFSAERTGGSVSTLTIQRTQQEDSAVYLCASRGTGGYGYTFGSGTRLTVV.

CDR3 in amino acids: CASSLNDGGSFTDTQYF. The CDR3 DNA follows: TGTGCCAGCAGCTTAAACGATGGCGGGAGCTTCACAGATACGCAGTATTTT. V usage is TRBV11-3 and J usage is TRBJ2-3; 7 bases align to TRBD2. Germline V CDR1 and CDR2: SGHNT, YENEEA. This CDR3 has 17 residues. V gave up 2 bases and J gave up 2 bases; unmatched junction bases: 10.

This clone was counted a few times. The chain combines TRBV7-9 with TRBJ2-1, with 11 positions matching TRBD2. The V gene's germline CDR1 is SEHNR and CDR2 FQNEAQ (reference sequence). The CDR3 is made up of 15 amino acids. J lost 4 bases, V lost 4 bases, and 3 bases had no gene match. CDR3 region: CASSWTSGLYNEQFF. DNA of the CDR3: TGTGCCAGCAGCTGGACTAGCGGGCTATACAATGAGCAGTTCTTC.

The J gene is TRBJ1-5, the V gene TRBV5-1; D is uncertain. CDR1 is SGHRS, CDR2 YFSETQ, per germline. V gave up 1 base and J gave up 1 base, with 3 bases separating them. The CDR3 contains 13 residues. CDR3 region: CASSLTSNQPQHF. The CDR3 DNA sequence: TGCGCCAGCAGCTTGACAAGCAATCAGCCCCAGCATTTT. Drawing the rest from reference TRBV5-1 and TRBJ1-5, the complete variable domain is KAGVTQTPRYLIKTRGQQVTLSCSPISGHRSVSWYQQTPGQGLQFLFEYFSETQRNKGNFPGRFSGRQFSNSRSEMNVSTLELGDSALYLCASSLTSNQPQHFGDGTRLSIL.

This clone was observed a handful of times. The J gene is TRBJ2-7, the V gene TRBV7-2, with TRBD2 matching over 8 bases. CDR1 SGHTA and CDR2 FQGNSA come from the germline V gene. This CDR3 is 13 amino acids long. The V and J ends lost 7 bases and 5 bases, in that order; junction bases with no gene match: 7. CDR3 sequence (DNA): TGTGCCAGCAACTCACTAGCGGCAAACGAGCAGTACTTC. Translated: CASNSLAANEQYF.

CDR3 sequence: CASRTAGISYGYTF. For the CDR3, the DNA is TGTGCCAGCCGCACCGCGGGGATTTCTTATGGCTACACCTTC. The rearrangement uses TRBV28 and TRBJ1-2; D is unclear. V was shortened by 8 bases and J by 5 bases, with 18 bases between the two germline ends. There are 14 residues in the CDR3. Germline lookup yields CDR1 MDHEN and CDR2 SYDVKM.

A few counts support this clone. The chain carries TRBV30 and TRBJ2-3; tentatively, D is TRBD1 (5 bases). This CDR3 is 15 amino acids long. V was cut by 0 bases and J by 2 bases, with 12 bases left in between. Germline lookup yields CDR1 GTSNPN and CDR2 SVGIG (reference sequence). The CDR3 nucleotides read TGTGCCTGGAGTGTAGGGCAGGGTGACACAGATACGCAGTATTTT. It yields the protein CAWSVGQGDTDTQYF.

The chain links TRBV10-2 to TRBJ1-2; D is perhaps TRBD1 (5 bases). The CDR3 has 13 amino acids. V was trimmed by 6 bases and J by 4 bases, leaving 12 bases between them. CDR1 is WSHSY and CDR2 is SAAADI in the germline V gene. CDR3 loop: CASSTHQGYGYTF. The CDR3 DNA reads TGCGCCAGCAGCACACACCAGGGCTATGGCTACACCTTC.

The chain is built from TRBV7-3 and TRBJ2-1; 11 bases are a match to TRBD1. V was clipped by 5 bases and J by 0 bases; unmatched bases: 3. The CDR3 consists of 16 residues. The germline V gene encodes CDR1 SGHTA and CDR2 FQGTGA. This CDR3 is CASSIGTGGSYNEQFF. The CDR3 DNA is TGTGCCAGCAGCATAGGGACAGGGGGCTCCTACAATGAGCAGTTCTTC. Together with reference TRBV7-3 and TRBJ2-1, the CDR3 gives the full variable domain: GAGVSQTPSNKVTEKGKYVELRCDPISGHTALYWYRQSLGQGPEFLIYFQGTGAADDSGLPNDRFFAVRPEGSVSTLKIQRTERGDSAVYLCASSIGTGGSYNEQFFGPGTRLTVL.

CDR3 DNA sequence: TGTGCCAGCACCCCCTCCGGGACTAGTCCCGGGGAGCTGTTTTTT. Translating gives CASTPSGTSPGELFF. The rearrangement links TRBV27 to TRBJ2-2; 8 nucleotides match TRBD2. Losses at the gene ends were 7 bases for V and 6 bases for J; bases not matched to a gene: 10. CDR3 length equals 15 residues. In germline, CDR1 is MNHEY, CDR2 SMNVEV (reference sequence).

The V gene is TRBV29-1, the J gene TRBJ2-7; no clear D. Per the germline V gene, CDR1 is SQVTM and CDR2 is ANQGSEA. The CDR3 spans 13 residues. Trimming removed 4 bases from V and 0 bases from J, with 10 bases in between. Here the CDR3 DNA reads TGCAGCGTTGTTACTCCGAGCTCCTACGAGCAGTACTTC. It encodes CSVVTPSSYEQYF.

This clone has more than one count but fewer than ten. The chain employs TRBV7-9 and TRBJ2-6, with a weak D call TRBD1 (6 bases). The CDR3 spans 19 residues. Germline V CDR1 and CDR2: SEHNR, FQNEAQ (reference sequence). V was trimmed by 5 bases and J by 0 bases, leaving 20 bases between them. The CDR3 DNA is TGTGCCAGCAGCCCCTTTCGCGAGGGGGTTAGCTCTGGGGCCAACGTCCTGACTTTC. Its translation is CASSPFREGVSSGANVLTF. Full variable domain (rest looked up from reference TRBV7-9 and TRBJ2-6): DTGVSQNPRHKITKRGQNVTFRCDPISEHNRLYWYRQTLGQGPEFLTYFQNEAQLEKSRLLSDRFSAERPKGSFSTLEIQRTEQGDSAMYLCASSPFREGVSSGANVLTFGAGSRLTVL.

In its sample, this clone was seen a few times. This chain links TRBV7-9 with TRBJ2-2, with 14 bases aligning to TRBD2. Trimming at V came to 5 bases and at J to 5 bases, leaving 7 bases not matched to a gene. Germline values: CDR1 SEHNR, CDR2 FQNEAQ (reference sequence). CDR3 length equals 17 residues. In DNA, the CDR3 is TGTGCCAGCAGCGACCCGGGACTAGCGGGAGATACCGGGGAGCTGTTTTTT. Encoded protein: CASSDPGLAGDTGELFF.

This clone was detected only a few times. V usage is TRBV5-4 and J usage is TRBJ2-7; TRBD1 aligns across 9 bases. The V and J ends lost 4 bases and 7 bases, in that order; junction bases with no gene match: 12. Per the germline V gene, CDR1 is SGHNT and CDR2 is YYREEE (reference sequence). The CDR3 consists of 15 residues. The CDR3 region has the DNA TGTGCCAGCAGCCCCCTACCGGGACAGGGAGATGAGCAGTACTTC. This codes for CASSPLPGQGDEQYF.

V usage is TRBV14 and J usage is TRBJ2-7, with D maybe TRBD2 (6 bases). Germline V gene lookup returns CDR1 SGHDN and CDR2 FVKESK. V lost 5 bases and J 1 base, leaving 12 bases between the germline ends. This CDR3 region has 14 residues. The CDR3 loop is CASSEGLRSYEQYF. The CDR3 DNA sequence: TGTGCCAGCAGCGAGGGACTCAGATCCTACGAGCAGTACTTC.

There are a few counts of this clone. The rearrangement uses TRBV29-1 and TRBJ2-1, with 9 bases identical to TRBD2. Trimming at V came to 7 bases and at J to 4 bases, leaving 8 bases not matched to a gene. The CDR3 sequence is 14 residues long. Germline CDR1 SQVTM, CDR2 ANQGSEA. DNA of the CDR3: TGCAGCGGAGCGGGAGGCAGGGAATACAATGAGCAGTTCTTC. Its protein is CSGAGGREYNEQFF.

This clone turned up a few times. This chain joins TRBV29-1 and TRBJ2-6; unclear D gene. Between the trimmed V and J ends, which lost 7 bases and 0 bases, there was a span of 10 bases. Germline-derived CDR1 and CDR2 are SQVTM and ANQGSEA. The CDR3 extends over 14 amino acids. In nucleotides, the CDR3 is TGCAGCGGAAAATTCGGCTCTGGGGCCAACGTCCTGACTTTC. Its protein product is CSGKFGSGANVLTF.

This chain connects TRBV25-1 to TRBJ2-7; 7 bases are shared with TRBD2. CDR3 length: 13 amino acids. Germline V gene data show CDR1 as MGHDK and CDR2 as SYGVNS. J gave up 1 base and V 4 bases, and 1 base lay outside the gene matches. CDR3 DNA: TGTGCCAGCAGTGCAGCGGGGTCCTACGAGCAGTACTTC. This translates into CASSAAGSYEQYF.